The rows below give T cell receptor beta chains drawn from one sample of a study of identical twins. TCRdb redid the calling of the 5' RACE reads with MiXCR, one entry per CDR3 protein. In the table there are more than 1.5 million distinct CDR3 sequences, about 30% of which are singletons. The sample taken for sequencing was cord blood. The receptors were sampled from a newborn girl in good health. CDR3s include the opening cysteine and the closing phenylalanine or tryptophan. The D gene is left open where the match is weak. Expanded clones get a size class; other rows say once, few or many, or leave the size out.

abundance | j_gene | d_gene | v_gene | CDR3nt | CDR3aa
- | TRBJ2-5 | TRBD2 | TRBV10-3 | TGTGCCATCAGTGAGGGGACTACAGTTAGGACCCAGTACTTC | CAISEGTTVRTQYF
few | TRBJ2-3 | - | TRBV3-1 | TGTGCCAGCAGCCAGTCGGTAACCATTAGCACAGATACGCAGTATTTT | CASSQSVTISTDTQYF
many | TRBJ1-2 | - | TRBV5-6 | TGTGCCAGCAGCTTGGGGGCTGCTAACTATGGCTACACCTTC | CASSLGAANYGYTF
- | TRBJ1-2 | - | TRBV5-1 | TGCGCCAGCAGCTTCTGGCAGGGCGATGGCTACACCTTC | CASSFWQGDGYTF
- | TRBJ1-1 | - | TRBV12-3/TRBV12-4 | TGTGCCAGCAGTGTGAAGCCCCTAGGGGGGTCGAACACTGAAGCTTTCTTT | CASSVKPLGGSNTEAFF
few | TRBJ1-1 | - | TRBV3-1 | TGTGCCAGCAGCCCGACCGACACGAACACTGAAGCTTTCTTT | CASSPTDTNTEAFF
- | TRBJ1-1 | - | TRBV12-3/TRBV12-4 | TGTGCCAGCAGTTTTGAGAGGACTGAAGCTTTCTTT | CASSFERTEAFF
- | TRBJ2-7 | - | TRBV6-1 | TGTGCCAGCAGTGAATATAACGGTCTCCCCTACTACGAGCAGTACTTC | CASSEYNGLPYYEQYF
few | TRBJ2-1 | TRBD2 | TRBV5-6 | TGTGCCAGCAGCTCTTCTAGGGTAGCGGGGAGCTCCTACAATGAGCAGTTCTTC | CASSSSRVAGSSYNEQFF
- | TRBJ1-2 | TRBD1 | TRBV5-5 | TGTGCCAGCAGCCTGACAGGGGCCTTCATCTATGGCTACACCTTC | CASSLTGAFIYGYTF
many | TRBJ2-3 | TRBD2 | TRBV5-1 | TGTGCCAGCAGTTTAGTAAGCGGGGCAGATACGCAGTATTTT | CASSLVSGADTQYF
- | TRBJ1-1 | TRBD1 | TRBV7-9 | TGTGCCAGCAGCCGTACCGGGACAGGGGCTCGCCGGAACACTGAAGCTTTCTTT | CASSRTGTGARRNTEAFF
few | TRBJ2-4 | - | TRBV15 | TGTGCCACCAGCAGTGCTGGTATCCGGGGAGCCAAAAACATTCAGTACTTC | CATSSAGIRGAKNIQYF
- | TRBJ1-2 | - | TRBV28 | TGTGCCAGCAGTTTAGGGCAGTCTTCCTATGGCTACACCTTC | CASSLGQSSYGYTF
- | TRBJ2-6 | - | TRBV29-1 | TGCAGCGTTGTTGTGGGACCTGGGGCCAACGTCCTGACTTTC | CSVVVGPGANVLTF
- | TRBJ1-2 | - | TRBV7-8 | TGTGCCAGCAGCTTAGGTCCAGGGCAGGATGGCTACACCTTC | CASSLGPGQDGYTF
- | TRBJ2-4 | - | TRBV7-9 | TGTGCCAGCAGCTTAGAGCGGGCGAAAAACATTCAGTACTTC | CASSLERAKNIQYF
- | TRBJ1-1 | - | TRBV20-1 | - | CSVATSAYNEQFFGREAFF
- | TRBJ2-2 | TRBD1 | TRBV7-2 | TGTGCCAGCAGCTTAGTAGGGACAGGGGTCGCCGGGGAGCTGTTTTTT | CASSLVGTGVAGELFF
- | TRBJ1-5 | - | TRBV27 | TGTGCCAGCAGTCAACGCCCGACAGGCAATCAGCCCCAGCATTTT | CASSQRPTGNQPQHF
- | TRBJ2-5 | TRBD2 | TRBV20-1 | TGCAGTGCTATACTAGCGGCTGGACCAAAAGAGACCCAGTACTTC | CSAILAAGPKETQYF
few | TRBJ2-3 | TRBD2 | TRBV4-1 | TGCGCCAGCAGCCAAGTGGTAACTAGCGGGGGGCTACCCACAGATACGCAGTATTTT | CASSQVVTSGGLPTDTQYF
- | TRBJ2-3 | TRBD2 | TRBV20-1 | TGCAGTGCGATTGTAGCGGGGGCAAGCACAGATACGCAGTATTTT | CSAIVAGASTDTQYF
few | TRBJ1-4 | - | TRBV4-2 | TGTGCCAGCAGCCAAGATCGGGGGGGTAATGAAAAACTGTTTTTT | CASSQDRGGNEKLFF
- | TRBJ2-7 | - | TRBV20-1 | TGCAGTGCTCTACCGACTAGGGGGAGGAGCTACGAGCAGTACTTC | CSALPTRGRSYEQYF
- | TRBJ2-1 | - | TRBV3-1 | TGTGCCAGCAGCCAAGCGATTGAGAGGTTCTTC | CASSQAIERFF
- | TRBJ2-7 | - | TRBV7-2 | TGTGCCAGCAGCTTAATCGGTGGGGCAACCTCCTACGAGCAGTACTTC | CASSLIGGATSYEQYF
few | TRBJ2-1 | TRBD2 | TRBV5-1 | TGCGCCAGCAGCTTGCGCGGGGGGCCACACAGCTCCTACAATGAGCAGTTCTTC | CASSLRGGPHSSYNEQFF
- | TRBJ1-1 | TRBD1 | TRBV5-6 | TGTGCCAGCAGCTTCCAGGACAGGGAAAACACTGAAGCTTTCTTT | CASSFQDRENTEAFF
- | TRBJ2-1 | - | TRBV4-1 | TGCGCCAGCAGCCAAGCAGGGCGGAGGGGAGGGTTCTTC | CASSQAGRRGGFF
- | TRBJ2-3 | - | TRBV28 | TGTGCCAGCAGTTCCCAGCTGCGCACAGATACGCAGTATTTT | CASSSQLRTDTQYF
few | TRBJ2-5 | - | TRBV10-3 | TGTGCCATCAGTGTAGAGGAACAGGGCGACGAGACCCAGTACTTC | CAISVEEQGDETQYF
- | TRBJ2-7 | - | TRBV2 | TGTGCCAGCGCGCCTCACTACGAGCAGTACTTC | CASAPHYEQYF
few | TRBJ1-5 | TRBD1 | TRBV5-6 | TGTGCCAGCAGCGGCCCCGGGGACAGGGCTTATCAGCCCCAGCATTTT | CASSGPGDRAYQPQHF
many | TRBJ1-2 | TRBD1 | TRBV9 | TGCGCCAGCAGCTCGGACAGGGCGGGCTATGGCTACACCTTC | CASSSDRAGYGYTF
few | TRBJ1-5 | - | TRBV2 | TGTGCCAGCAGGCCGACAGGCGATTGGCAGCCCCAGCATTTT | CASRPTGDWQPQHF
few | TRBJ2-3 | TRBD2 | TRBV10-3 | TGTGCCATCAGTGAGACTAGCGGACCTACTAGCACAGATACGCAGTATTTT | CAISETSGPTSTDTQYF
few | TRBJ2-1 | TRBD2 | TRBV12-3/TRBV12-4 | TGTGCCAGCAGCCATCCCGGACTAGCAAGTATGGATGAGCAGTTCTTC | CASSHPGLASMDEQFF
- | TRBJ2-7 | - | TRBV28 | TGTGCCACAGTGGGCACCCAGAGGTACGAGCAGTACTTC | CATVGTQRYEQYF
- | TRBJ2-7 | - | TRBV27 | TGTGCCAGCACTAGACGAAGGGTGGACGAGCAGTACTTC | CASTRRRVDEQYF
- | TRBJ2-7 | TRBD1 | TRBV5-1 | TGCGCCAGCAGCTTGGCCGGGGAGACAGGGGGTTACAATGAGCAGTACTTC | CASSLAGETGGYNEQYF
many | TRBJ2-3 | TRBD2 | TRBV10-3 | TGTGCCATCAGCCCCGGACTAGCTAAGACCACAGATACGCAGTATTTT | CAISPGLAKTTDTQYF
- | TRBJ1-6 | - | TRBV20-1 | TGCAGTGCTAGAGTTCCAGGGCGAGCAAATTCACCCCTCCACTTT | CSARVPGRANSPLHF
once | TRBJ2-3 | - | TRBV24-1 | TGTGCCACCAGTGATTTTGACTCTGGGCAGGGGGACAGCGGGAGCCTCACAGATACGCAGTATTTT | CATSDFDSGQGDSGSLTDTQYF
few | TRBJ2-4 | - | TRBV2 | TGTGCCAGCAGTGAATCCCCGGGTCTAGCCAAAAACATTCAGTACTTC | CASSESPGLAKNIQYF
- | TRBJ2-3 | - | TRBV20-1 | TGCAGTGCTAGATTTAGGATTCAGGCAGATACGCAGTATTTT | CSARFRIQADTQYF
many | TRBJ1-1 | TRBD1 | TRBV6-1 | TGTGCCAGCAGGGGGACAGTGAACACTGAAGCTTTCTTT | CASRGTVNTEAFF
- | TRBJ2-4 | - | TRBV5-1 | TGCGCCAGCAGCTTGTACGGACAGAGAAACATTCTGTACTTC | CASSLYGQRNILYF
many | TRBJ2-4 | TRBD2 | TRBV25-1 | TGTGCCAGCAGTGAGCTAGCGGGGGCCAAAAACATTCAGTACTTC | CASSELAGAKNIQYF
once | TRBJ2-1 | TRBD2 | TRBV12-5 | TGTGCTAGTGGTGCAACCGGGACTAGCGTTTACAATGAGCAGTTCTTC | CASGATGTSVYNEQFF
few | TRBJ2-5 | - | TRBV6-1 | TGTGCCAGCAGTGACCCAAACCAAGAGACCCAGTACTTC | CASSDPNQETQYF
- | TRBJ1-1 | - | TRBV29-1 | TGCAGCGTTGAAATCCAGGGAAGGTACACTGAAGCTTTCTTT | CSVEIQGRYTEAFF
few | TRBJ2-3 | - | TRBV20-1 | TGCAGTGCTAGAGCCAGGGGAAGAACAGATACGCAGTATTTT | CSARARGRTDTQYF
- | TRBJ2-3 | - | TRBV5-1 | TGCGCCAGCAGCGCCCGGGACTGGCTCACAGATACGCAGTATTTT | CASSARDWLTDTQYF
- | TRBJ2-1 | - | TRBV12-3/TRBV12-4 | TGTGCCAGCAGTTTCTTTGGTTGGGAATCGGATGGGGAGACCCAGTTCTTC | CASSFFGWESDGETQFF
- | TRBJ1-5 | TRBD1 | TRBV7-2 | TGTGCCAGCAGCATCCGCGGGACAGCCAGCAATCAGCCCCAGCATTTT | CASSIRGTASNQPQHF
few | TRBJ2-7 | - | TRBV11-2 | TGTGCCAGCAGCGGACGACTAGGCCAGTCCTACGAGCAGTACTTC | CASSGRLGQSYEQYF